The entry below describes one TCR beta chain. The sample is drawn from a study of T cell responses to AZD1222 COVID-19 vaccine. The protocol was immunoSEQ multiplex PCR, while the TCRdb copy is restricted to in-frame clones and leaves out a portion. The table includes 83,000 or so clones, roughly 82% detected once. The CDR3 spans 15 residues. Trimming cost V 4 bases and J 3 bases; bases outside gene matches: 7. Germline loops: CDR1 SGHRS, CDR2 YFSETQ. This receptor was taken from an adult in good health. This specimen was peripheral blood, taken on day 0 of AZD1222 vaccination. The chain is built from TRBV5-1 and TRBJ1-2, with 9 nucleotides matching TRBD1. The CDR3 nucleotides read TGCGCCAGCAGCACGGGGACAGGGAATTACTATGGCTACACCTTC. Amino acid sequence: CASSTGTGNYYGYTF.